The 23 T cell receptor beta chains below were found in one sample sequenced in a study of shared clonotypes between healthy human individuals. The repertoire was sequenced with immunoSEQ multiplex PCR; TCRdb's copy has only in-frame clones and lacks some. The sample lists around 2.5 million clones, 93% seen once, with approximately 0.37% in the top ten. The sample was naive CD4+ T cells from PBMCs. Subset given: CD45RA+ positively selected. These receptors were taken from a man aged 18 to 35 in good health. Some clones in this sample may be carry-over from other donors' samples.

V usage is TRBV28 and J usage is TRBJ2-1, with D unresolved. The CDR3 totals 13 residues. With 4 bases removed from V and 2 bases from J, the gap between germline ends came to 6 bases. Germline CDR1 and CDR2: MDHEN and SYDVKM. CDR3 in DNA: TGTGCCAGCAGTTCCCCCGCCTACAATGAGCAGTTCTTC. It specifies CASSSPAYNEQFF.

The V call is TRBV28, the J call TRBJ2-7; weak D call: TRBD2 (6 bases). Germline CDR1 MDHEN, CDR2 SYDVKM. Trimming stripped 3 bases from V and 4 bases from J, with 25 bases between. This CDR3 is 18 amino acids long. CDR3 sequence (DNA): TGTGCCAGCAGTTTTGTGGTTTTTGGGAAGACCCGGGGGTACGAGCAGTACTTC. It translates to CASSFVVFGKTRGYEQYF.

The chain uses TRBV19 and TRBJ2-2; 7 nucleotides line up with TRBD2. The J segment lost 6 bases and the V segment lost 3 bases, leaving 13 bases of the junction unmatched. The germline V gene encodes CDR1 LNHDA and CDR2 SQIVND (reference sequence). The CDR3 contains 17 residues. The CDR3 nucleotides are TGTGCCAGTAGTATTAATTTGGCGGGAGCGGATGCCGGGGAGCTGTTTTTT. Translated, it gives CASSINLAGADAGELFF. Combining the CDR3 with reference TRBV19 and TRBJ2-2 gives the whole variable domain DGGITQSPKYLFRKEGQNVTLSCEQNLNHDAMYWYRQDPGQGLRLIYYSQIVNDFQKGDIAEGYSVSREKKESFPLTVTSAQKNPTAFYLCASSINLAGADAGELFFGEGSRLTVL.

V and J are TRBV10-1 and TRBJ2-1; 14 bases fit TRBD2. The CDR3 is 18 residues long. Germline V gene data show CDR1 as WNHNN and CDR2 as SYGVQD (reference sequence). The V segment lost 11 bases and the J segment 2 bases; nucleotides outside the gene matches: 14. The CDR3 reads CAGVTGTSGSVAYNEQFF. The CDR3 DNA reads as TGCGCCGGCGTAACCGGGACTAGCGGGAGTGTGGCCTACAATGAGCAGTTCTTC.

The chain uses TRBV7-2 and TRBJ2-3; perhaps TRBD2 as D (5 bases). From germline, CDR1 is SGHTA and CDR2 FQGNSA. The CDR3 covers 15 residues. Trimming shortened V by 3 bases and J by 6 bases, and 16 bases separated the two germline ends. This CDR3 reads CASSFDGLASDTQYF. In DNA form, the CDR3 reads TGTGCCAGCAGCTTTGATGGGCTAGCCTCGGATACGCAGTATTTT.

In nucleotides, the CDR3 is TGTGCCAGCTCACCAGCGGGTCTCTCTGGGGCCAACGTCCTGACTTTC. This sequence encodes CASSPAGLSGANVLTF. The chain uses TRBV18 and TRBJ2-6; possible D gene TRBD2, 5 bases. Germline V lookup: CDR1 KGHSH, CDR2 LQKENI. The CDR3 runs to 16 residues. V dropped 2 bases and J dropped 0 bases, with 8 bases sitting between them.

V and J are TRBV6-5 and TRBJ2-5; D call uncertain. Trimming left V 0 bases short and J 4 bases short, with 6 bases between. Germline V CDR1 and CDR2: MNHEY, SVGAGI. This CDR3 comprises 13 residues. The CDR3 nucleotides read TGTGCCAGCAGTTACTCGGTGGGAGAGACCCAGTACTTC. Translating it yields CASSYSVGETQYF.

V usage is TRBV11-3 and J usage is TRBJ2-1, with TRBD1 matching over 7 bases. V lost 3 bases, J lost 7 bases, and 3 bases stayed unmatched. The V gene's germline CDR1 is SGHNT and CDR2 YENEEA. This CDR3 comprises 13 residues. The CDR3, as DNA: TGTGCCAGCAGCTTTAGACAGGGAAATGAGCAGTTCTTC. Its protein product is CASSFRQGNEQFF.

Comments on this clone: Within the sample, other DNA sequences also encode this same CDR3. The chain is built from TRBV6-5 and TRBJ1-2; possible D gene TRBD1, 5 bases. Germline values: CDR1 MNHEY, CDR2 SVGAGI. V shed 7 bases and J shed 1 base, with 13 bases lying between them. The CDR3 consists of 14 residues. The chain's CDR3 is CASTRTRGNYGYTF. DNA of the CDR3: TGTGCCAGCACTCGGACACGCGGTAACTATGGCTACACCTTC.

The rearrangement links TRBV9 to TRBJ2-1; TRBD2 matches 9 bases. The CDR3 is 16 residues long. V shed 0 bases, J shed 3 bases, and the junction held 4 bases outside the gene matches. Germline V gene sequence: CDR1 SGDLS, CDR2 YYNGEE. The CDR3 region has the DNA TGTGCCAGCAGCGTAGGCGGGAGGGGAGGCTACAATGAGCAGTTCTTC. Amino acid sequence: CASSVGGRGGYNEQFF. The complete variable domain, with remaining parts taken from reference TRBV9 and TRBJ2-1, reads DSGVTQTPKHLITATGQRVTLRCSPRSGDLSVYWYQQSLDQGLQFLIQYYNGEERAKGNILERFSAQQFPDLHSELNLSSLELGDSALYFCASSVGGRGGYNEQFFGPGTRLTVL.

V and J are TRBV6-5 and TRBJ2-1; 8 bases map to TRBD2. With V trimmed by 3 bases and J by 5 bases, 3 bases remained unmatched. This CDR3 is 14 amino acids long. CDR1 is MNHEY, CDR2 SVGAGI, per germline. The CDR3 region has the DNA TGTGCCAGCAGTTATAGCGGGACCAACAATGAGCAGTTCTTC. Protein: CASSYSGTNNEQFF.

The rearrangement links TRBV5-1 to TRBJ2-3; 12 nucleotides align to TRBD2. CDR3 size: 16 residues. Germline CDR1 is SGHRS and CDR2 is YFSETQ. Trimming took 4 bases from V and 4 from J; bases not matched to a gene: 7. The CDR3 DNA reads TGCGCCAGCAGCGGTGGACTAGCGGGAAACGCAGATACGCAGTATTTT. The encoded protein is CASSGGLAGNADTQYF. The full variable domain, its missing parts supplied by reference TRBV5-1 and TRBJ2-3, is KAGVTQTPRYLIKTRGQQVTLSCSPISGHRSVSWYQQTPGQGLQFLFEYFSETQRNKGNFPGRFSGRQFSNSRSEMNVSTLELGDSALYLCASSGGLAGNADTQYFGPGTRLTVL.

The CDR3 region is CASSLRSGSGNIQYF. DNA for the CDR3: TGTGCCAGCAGCTTAAGGTCTGGGTCAGGGAACATTCAGTACTTC. The rearrangement uses TRBV7-2 and TRBJ2-4; TRBD1 is a possible D gene (5 bases). Trimming shortened V by 2 bases and J by 7 bases, and 15 bases separated the two germline ends. The CDR3 sequence is 15 residues long. Germline CDR1 is SGHTA and CDR2 is FQGNSA.

This chain's CDR3 is CASSHSDTWSRNNQPQHF. CDR3 in DNA: TGTGCCAGCAGCCATAGCGATACGTGGAGCCGGAACAATCAGCCCCAGCATTTT. The chain uses TRBV14 and TRBJ1-5; no reliable D call. V lost 3 bases to trimming and J lost 3 bases, with 21 bases between them. Germline assignment: CDR1 SGHDN and CDR2 FVKESK. This CDR3 region has 18 residues. The full variable domain, its missing parts supplied by reference TRBV14 and TRBJ1-5, is EAGVTQFPSHSVIEKGQTVTLRCDPISGHDNLYWYRRVMGKEIKFLLHFVKESKQDESGMPNNRFLAERTGGTYSTLKVQPAELEDSGVYFCASSHSDTWSRNNQPQHFGDGTRLSIL.

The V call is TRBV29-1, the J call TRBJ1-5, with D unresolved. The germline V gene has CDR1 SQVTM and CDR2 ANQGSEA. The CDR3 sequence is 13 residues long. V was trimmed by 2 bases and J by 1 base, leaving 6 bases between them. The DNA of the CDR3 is TGCAGCGTTGAAATTAGCAGCAATCAGCCCCAGCATTTT. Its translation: CSVEISSNQPQHF.

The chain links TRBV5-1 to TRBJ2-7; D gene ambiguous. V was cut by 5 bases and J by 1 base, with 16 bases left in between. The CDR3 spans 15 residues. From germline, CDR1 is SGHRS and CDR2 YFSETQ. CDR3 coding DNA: TGCGCCAGCAGGCACTTCAGCGCAGATTCCTACGAGCAGTACTTC. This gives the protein CASRHFSADSYEQYF.

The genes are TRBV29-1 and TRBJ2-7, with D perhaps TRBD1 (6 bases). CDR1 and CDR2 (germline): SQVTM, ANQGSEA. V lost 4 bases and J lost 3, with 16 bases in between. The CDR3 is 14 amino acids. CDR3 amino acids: CSVALRQAHYEQYF. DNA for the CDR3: TGCAGCGTTGCCCTTCGACAGGCACACTACGAGCAGTACTTC.

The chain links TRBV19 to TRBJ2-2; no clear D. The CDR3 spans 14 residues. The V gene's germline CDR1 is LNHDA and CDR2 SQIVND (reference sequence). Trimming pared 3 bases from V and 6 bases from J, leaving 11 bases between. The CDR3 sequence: CASSIVSDSGELFF. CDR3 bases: TGTGCCAGTAGTATTGTTTCCGATTCCGGGGAGCTGTTTTTT.

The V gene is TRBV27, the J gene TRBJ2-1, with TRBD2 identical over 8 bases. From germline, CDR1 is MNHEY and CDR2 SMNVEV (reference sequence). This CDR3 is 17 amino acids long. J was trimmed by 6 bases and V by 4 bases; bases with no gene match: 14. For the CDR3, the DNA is TGTGCCAGCAGTTCCGCCGTCGCGGGAGGTGTGGTCAATGAGCAGTTCTTC. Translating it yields CASSSAVAGGVVNEQFF.

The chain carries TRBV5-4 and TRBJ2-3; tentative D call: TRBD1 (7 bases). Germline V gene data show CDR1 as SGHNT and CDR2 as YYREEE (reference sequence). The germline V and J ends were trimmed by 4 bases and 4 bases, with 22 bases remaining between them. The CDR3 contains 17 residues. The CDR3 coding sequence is TGTGCCAGCAGCCCCCGTGGCAGGGGGGACCTCTCAGATACGCAGTATTTT. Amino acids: CASSPRGRGDLSDTQYF.

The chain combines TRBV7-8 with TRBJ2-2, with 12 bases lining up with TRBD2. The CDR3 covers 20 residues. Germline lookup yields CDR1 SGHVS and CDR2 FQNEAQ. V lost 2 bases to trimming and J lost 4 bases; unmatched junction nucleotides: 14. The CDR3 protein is CASSLSLRTSGMIGTGELFF. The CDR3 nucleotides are TGTGCCAGCAGCTTATCCTTAAGGACTAGCGGGATGATAGGCACCGGGGAGCTGTTTTTT.

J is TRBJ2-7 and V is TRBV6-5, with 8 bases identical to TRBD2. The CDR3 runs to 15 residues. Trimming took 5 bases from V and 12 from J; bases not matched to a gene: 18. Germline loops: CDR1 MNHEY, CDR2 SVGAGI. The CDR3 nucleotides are TGTGCCAGCAGTACCGCGGGACTAGTGGGTAATCGTCGGTACTTC. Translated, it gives CASSTAGLVGNRRYF.

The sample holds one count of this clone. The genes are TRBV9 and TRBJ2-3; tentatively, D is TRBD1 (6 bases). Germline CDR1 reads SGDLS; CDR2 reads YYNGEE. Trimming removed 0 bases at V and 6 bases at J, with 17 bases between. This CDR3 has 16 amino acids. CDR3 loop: CASSVVGQPPADTQYF. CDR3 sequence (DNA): TGTGCCAGCAGCGTAGTTGGACAGCCTCCTGCGGATACGCAGTATTTT.